The 5 T cell receptor beta chains below were found in one sample sequenced in a study of OX40 agonist ivuxolimab in advanced cancers. The data were produced by immunoSEQ multiplex PCR, yet TCRdb's version contains in-frame clones alone and is incomplete. This sample carries tens of thousands of clones, about 80% of them seen once, and the ten largest clones take approximately 1.6%. Specimen: CD4+ or CD8+ T cells sorted from blood, collected in a trial of the OX40 agonist ivuxolimab. The receptor set was obtained from an adult with an advanced solid tumor such as melanoma, head and neck, liver or kidney cancer.

This rearrangement joins TRBV15 to TRBJ1-1, with unresolved D. Germline V lookup: CDR1 LNHNV, CDR2 YYDKDF (reference sequence). The V end lost 0 bases, the J end lost 0 bases, and 11 bases lay between the germline ends. CDR3 length equals 16 residues. CDR3 region: CATSRDVDSMNTEAFF. CDR3 coding DNA: TGTGCCACCAGCAGAGACGTGGACTCAATGAACACTGAAGCTTTCTTT.

J is TRBJ2-4 and V is TRBV19; D uncertain. This CDR3 contains 14 residues. Germline lookup yields CDR1 LNHDA and CDR2 SQIVND (reference sequence). V lost 6 bases and J 1 base, leaving 10 bases between the germline ends. The CDR3 region has the DNA TGTGCCAGTAGCACGGCGACGGCCAAAAACATTCAGTACTTC. Its translation is CASSTATAKNIQYF.

The gene calls are TRBV27 and TRBJ2-5, with 8 bases identical to TRBD2. The CDR3 has 17 residues. Germline trimming cut 6 bases from V and 2 bases from J; bases unmatched to any gene: 14. Germline values: CDR1 MNHEY, CDR2 SMNVEV (reference sequence). In DNA form, the CDR3 reads TGTGCCAGCAGGAAATGGGACGGGAGGGCCACACAAGAGACCCAGTACTTC. This encodes CASRKWDGRATQETQYF.

V and J are TRBV5-6 and TRBJ2-1; D may match TRBD1 or TRBD2 (5 bases each). This CDR3 contains 15 residues. The V gene's germline CDR1 is SGHDT and CDR2 YYEEEE. The ends were cut back, 5 bases at V and 1 base at J, with 13 bases in the middle. CDR3 in amino acids: CASSRGGGSYNEQFF. The CDR3 DNA reads TGTGCCAGCAGTCGTGGTGGGGGATCCTACAATGAGCAGTTCTTC.

The chain employs TRBV27 and TRBJ2-7; D is possibly TRBD2 (7 bases). The CDR3 sequence is 14 residues long. Trimming left V 3 bases short and J 6 bases short, with 15 bases between. From germline, CDR1 is MNHEY and CDR2 SMNVEV (reference sequence). DNA of the CDR3: TGTGCCAGCAGTTTCCGGGGGGCAGGGTCCGAGCAGTACTTC. Amino acid sequence: CASSFRGAGSEQYF.